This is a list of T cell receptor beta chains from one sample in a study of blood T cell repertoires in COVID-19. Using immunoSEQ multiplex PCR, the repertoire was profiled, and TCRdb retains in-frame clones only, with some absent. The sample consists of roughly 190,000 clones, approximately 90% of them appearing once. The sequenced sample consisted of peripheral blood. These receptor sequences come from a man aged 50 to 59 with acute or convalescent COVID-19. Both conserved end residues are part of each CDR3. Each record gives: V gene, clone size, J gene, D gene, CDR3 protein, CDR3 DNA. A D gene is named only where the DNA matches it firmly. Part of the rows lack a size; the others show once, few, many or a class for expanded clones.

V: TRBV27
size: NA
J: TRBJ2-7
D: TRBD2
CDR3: CASSLLAGGPYEQYF
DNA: TGTGCCAGCAGTTTATTGGCGGGAGGGCCGTACGAGCAGTACTTC

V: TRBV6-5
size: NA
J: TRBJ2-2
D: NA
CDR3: CASSYSGVGGTGELFF
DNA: TGTGCCAGCAGTTACAGCGGGGTAGGGGGGACCGGGGAGCTGTTTTTT

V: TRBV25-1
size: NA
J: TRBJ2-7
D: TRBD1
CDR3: CASSGRQGFYEQYF
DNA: TGTGCCAGCAGTGGTAGACAGGGGTTCTACGAGCAGTACTTC

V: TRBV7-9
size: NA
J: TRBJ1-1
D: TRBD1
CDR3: CASSLAGTGATF
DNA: TGTGCCAGCAGCTTAGCCGGGACAGGGGCGACCTTT

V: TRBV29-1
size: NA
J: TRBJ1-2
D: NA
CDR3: CSVESQGDNGYTF
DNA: TGCAGCGTTGAGTCCCAGGGCGATAACGGCTACACCTTC

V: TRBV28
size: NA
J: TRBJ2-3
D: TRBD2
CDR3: CASSSSGGATDTQYF
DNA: TGTGCCAGCAGTTCGAGCGGGGGGGCTACAGATACGCAGTATTTT

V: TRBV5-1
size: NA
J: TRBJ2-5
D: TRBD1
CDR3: CASSLQGWETQYF
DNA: TGCGCCAGCAGCTTACAGGGGTGGGAGACCCAGTACTTC

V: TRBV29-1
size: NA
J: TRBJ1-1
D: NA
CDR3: CSVGPRTELEEEAFF
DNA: TGCAGCGTTGGTCCCCGGACAGAGCTTGAGGAAGAAGCTTTCTTT

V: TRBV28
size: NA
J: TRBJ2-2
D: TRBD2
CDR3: CASSSPGSGYTGELFF
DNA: TGTGCCAGCAGTTCTCCGGGTAGCGGGTACACCGGGGAGCTGTTTTTT

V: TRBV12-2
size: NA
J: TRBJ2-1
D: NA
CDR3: CASRLEARGSFYNEQFF
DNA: TGTGCAAGTCGCTTAGAGGCTCGCGGGAGTTTTTACAATGAGCAGTTCTTC

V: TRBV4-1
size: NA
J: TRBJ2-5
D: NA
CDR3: CASSLATGPGQETQYF
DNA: TGCGCCAGCAGCCTCGCCACAGGGCCGGGGCAAGAGACCCAGTACTTC

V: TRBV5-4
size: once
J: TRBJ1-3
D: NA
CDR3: CASSTRGAPFSGNTIYF
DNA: TGTGCCAGCAGCACTCGGGGAGCTCCTTTCTCTGGAAACACCATATATTTT

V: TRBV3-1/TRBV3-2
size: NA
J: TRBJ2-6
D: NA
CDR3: CASSQASSGANVLTF
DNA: TGTGCCAGCAGCCAAGCCAGCTCTGGGGCCAACGTCCTGACTTTC

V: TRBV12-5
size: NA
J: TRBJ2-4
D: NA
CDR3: CASGPGAKNIQYF
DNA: TGTGCTAGTGGTCCGGGAGCCAAAAACATTCAGTACTTC

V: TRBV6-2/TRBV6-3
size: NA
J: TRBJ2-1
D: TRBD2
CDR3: CASSYEAGGYNEQFF
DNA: TGTGCCAGCAGTTACGAAGCGGGGGGGTATAATGAGCAGTTCTTC

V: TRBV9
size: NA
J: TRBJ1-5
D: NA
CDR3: CASSSMEVGQPQHF
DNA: TGTGCCAGCAGCTCTATGGAGGTAGGCCAGCCCCAGCATTTT

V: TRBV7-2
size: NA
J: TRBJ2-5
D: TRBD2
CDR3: CASSKAGTSGGQWTQYF
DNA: TGTGCCAGCAGTAAGGCCGGGACTAGCGGGGGACAATGGACCCAGTACTTC

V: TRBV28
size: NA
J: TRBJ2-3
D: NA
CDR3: CASSLSYTDTQYF
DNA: TGTGCCAGCAGTTTATCCTACACAGATACGCAGTATTTT

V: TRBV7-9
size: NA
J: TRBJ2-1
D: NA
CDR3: CAIPGGSSYNEQFF
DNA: TGTGCCATCCCCGGGGGTTCCTCCTACAATGAGCAGTTCTTC

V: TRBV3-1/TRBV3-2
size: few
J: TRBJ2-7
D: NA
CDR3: CASSQDTGSSYEQYF
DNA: TGTGCCAGCAGCCAAGATACTGGGAGCTCCTACGAGCAGTACTTC

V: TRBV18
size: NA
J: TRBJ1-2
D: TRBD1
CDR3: CASSPFGQGREGGYTF
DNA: TGTGCCAGCTCACCTTTCGGACAGGGAAGGGAGGGAGGCTACACCTTC

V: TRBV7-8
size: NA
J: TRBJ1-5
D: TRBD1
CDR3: CASSEGQANQPQHF
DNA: TGTGCCAGCAGCGAGGGACAGGCGAATCAGCCCCAGCATTTT

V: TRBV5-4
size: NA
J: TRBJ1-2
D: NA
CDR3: CASSSPSGQFNYGYTF
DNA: TGTGCCAGCAGCTCCCCGTCCGGACAGTTTAACTATGGCTACACCTTC

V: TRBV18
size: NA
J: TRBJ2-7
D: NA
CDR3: CASSPNPSGYEQYF
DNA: TGTGCCAGCTCACCTAACCCATCGGGCTACGAGCAGTACTTC

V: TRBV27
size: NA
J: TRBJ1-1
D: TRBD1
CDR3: CASSLGTGGTEAFF
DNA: TGTGCCAGTAGTTTGGGGACAGGGGGCACTGAAGCTTTCTTT

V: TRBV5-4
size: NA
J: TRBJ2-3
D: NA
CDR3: CASSLNPQSTDTQYF
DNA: TGTGCCAGCAGCTTAAATCCACAGAGCACAGATACGCAGTATTTT

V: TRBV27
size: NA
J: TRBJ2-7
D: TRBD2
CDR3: CASSLSSPSGRAPYEQYF
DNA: TGTGCCAGCAGTTTATCGTCGCCTAGCGGGAGGGCACCGTACGAGCAGTACTTC

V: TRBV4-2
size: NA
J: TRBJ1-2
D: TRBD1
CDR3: CASSQDRNRGSGYTF
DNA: TGTGCCAGCAGCCAAGATAGAAACAGGGGGAGTGGCTACACCTTC

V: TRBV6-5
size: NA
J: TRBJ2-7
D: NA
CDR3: CASSYSATGYEQYF
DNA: TGTGCCAGCAGTTACTCTGCCACCGGGTACGAGCAGTACTTC

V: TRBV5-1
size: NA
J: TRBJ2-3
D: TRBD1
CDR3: CASSWGPGTGGADTQYF
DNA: TGCGCCAGCAGCTGGGGGCCCGGGACAGGGGGCGCAGATACGCAGTATTTT

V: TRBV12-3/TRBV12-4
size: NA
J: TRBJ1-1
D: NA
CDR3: CASSQYTEAFF
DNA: TGTGCCAGCAGCCAATACACTGAAGCTTTCTTT

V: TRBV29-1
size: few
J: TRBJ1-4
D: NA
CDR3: CSVSLHLNEKLFF
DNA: TGCAGCGTTTCGTTACACCTTAATGAAAAACTGTTTTTT

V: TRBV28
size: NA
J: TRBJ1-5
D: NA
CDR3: CASSSLEGRVDSNQPQHF
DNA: TGTGCCAGCAGTTCCCTGGAGGGGAGGGTCGATAGCAATCAGCCCCAGCATTTT

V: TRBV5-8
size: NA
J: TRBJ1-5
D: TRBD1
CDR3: CASSVRQGTGSYSNQPQHF
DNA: TGTGCCAGCAGCGTTCGACAGGGGACGGGTTCTTATAGCAATCAGCCCCAGCATTTT

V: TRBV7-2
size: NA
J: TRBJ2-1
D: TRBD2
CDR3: CASSLAASGRGYEQFF
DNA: TGTGCCAGCAGCTTAGCGGCTAGCGGGAGAGGGTATGAGCAGTTCTTC

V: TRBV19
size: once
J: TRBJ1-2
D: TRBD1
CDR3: CASKKDRGAYGYTF
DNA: TGTGCCAGTAAAAAAGACAGGGGCGCCTATGGCTACACCTTC

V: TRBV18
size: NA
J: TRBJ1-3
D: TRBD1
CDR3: CASSPWGQGMGNTIYF
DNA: TGTGCCAGCTCACCGTGGGGACAGGGAATGGGAAACACCATATATTTT

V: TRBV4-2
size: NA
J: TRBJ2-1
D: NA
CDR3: CASSQDSVGGNEQFF
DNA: TGTGCCAGCAGCCAAGATTCGGTCGGGGGCAATGAGCAGTTCTTC

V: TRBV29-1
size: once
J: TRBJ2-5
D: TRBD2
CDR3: CSVSRLASLSETQYF
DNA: TGCAGCGTTTCGCGACTAGCCTCCCTATCAGAGACCCAGTACTTC

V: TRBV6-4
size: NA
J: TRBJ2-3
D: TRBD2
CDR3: CASSDPRLAAGTQYF
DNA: TGTGCCAGCAGTGACCCGAGACTAGCCGCTGGTACGCAGTATTTT

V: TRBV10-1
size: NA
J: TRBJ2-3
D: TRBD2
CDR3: CASSSGLAGGGDTQYF
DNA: TGCGCCAGCAGCTCGGGACTAGCGGGCGGTGGGGATACGCAGTATTTT

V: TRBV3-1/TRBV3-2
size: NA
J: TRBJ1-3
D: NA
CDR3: CASSQPDRGNTIYF
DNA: TGTGCCAGCAGCCAACCCGACAGGGGAAACACCATATATTTT

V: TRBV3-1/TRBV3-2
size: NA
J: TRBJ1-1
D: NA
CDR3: CASSQERFHWSGTEAFF
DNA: TGTGCCAGCAGCCAAGAACGGTTCCATTGGTCGGGCACTGAAGCTTTCTTT

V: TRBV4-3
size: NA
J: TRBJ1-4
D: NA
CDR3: CASSLQGGINEKLFF
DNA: TGCGCCAGCAGCCTCCAAGGGGGAATTAATGAAAAACTGTTTTTT

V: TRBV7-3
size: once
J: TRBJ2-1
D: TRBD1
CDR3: CASSLSGTESNEQFF
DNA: TGTGCCAGCAGCTTATCAGGGACAGAGAGCAATGAGCAGTTCTTC

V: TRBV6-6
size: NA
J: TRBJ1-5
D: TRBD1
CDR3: CASSYSAGWDSQPQHF
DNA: TGTGCCAGCAGTTACTCGGCAGGTTGGGACAGTCAGCCCCAGCATTTT

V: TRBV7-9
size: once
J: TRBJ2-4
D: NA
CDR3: CASSFGKNIQYF
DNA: TGTGCCAGCAGCTTCGGTAAAAACATTCAGTACTTC

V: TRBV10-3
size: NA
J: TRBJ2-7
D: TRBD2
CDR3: CATSLLAGANEQYF
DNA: TGTGCCACCTCCCTCTTAGCGGGAGCAAATGAGCAGTACTTC

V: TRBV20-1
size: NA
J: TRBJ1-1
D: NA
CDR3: CSARVAVEAFF
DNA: TGCAGTGCTAGAGTAGCCGTTGAAGCTTTCTTT

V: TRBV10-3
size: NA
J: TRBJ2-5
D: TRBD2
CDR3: CAISDQASGTSGGTQYF
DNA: TGTGCCATCAGTGATCAGGCTAGCGGGACCAGCGGGGGGACCCAGTACTTC

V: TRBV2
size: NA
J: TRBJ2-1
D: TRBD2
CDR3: CASSEGTSDYNEQFF
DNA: TGTGCCAGCAGTGAAGGGACTAGCGACTACAATGAGCAGTTCTTC

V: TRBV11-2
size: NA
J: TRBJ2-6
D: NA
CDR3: CASSSFQGISSGANVLTF
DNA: TGTGCCAGCAGCTCGTTCCAGGGGATCAGCTCTGGGGCCAACGTCCTGACTTTC

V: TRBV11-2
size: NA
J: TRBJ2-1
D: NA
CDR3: CASSLRVGGEQFF
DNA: TGTGCCAGCAGCCTAAGGGTCGGGGGTGAGCAGTTCTTC

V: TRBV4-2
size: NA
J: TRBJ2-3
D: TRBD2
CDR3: CASSHPGTSGGRTDTQYF
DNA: TGTGCCAGCAGCCATCCCGGGACTAGCGGGGGTCGCACAGATACGCAGTATTTT

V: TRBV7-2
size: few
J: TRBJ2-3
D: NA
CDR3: CASSFGGSTDTQYF
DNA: TGTGCCAGCAGCTTTGGCGGAAGCACAGATACGCAGTATTTT

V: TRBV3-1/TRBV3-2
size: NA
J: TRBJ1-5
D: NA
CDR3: CASSQREGSNQPQHF
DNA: TGTGCCAGCAGCCAAAGGGAGGGATCCAATCAGCCCCAGCATTTT

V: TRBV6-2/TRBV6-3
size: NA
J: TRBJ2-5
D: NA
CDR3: CASSPSPTETQYF
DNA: TGTGCCAGCAGCCCTAGCCCAACGGAGACCCAGTACTTC

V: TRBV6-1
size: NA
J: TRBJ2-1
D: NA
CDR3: CASSELGAYEQFF
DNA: TGTGCCAGCAGTGAATTAGGGGCGTATGAGCAGTTCTTC

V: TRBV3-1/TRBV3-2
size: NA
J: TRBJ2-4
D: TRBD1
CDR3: CASSQAGQLAKNIQYF
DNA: TGTGCCAGCAGCCAAGCGGGACAGTTAGCCAAAAACATTCAGTACTTC